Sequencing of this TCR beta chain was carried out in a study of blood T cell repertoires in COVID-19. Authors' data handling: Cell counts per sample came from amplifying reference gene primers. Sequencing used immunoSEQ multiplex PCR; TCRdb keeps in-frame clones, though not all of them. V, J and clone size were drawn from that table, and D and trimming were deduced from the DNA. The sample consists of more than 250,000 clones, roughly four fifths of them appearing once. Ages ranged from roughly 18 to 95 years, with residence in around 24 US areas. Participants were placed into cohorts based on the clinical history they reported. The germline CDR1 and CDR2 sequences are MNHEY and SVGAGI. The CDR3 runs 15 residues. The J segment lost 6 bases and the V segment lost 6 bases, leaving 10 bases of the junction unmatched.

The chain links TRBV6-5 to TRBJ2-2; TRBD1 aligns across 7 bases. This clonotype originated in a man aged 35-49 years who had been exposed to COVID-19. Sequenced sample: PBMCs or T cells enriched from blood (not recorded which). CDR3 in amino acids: CASSPQGKSAGELFF. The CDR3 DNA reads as TGTGCCAGCAGCCCACAGGGGAAATCTGCCGGGGAGCTGTTTTTT.